One T cell receptor beta chain is described in this entry. Its cognate antigen is unknown. With V trimmed by 7 bases and J by 3 bases, 3 bases remained unmatched. Germline values: CDR1 SGHAT, CDR2 FQNNGV. The CDR3 runs to 15 residues. The data stem from a study of PD-1 blockade in classical Hodgkin lymphoma. General study points: According to reports, newly diagnosed patients had lower baseline TCR diversity than healthy donors, and relapsed/refractory patients had lower baseline TCR diversity still.

Clones were sequenced by immunoSEQ multiplex PCR, and TCRdb holds only the in-frame ones, with some missing. The table lists roughly 23,000 clones, roughly nine tenths of them singletons, with 0.25% to 0.3% in the top ten. Time point noted: newly diagnosed, previously untreated cHL patient sample. Purified CD4+ T cells were obtained from thawed PBMCs through magnetic negative selection. Acting as the comparison were PBMCs from newly diagnosed, untreated classical Hodgkin lymphoma. This sequence was found in a human donor with classical Hodgkin lymphoma. The J gene is TRBJ2-3, the V gene TRBV11-2, with TRBD2 matching over 14 bases. Sequences were obtained from CD4+ T cells from blood. This CDR3 reads CASTTSGGGTDTQYF. The CDR3 nucleotides read TGTGCCAGCACGACTAGCGGGGGGGGAACAGATACGCAGTATTTT.